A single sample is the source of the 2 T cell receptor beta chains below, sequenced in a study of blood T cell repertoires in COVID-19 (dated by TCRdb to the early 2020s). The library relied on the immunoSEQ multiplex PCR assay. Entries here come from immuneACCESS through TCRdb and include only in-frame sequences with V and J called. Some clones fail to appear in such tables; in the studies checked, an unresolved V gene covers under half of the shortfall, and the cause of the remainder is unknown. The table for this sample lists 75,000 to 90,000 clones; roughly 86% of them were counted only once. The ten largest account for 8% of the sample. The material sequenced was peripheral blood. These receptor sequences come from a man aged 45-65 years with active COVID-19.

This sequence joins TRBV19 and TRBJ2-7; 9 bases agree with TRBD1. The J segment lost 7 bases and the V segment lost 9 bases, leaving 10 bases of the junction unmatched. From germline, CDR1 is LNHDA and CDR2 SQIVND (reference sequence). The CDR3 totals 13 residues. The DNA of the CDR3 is TGTGCCAGACCGGGACAGGGTATTAAAGAGCAGTACTTC. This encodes CARPGQGIKEQYF. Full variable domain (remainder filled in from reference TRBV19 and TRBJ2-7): DGGITQSPKYLFRKEGQNVTLSCEQNLNHDAMYWYRQDPGQGLRLIYYSQIVNDFQKGDIAEGYSVSREKKESFPLTVTSAQKNPTAFYLCARPGQGIKEQYFGPGTRLTVT.

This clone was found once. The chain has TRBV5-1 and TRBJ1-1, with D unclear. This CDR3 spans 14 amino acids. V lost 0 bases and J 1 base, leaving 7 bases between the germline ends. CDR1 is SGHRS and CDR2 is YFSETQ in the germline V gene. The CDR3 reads CASSLDHSNTEAFF. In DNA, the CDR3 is TGCGCCAGCAGCTTGGATCATTCGAACACTGAAGCTTTCTTT.